The present T cell receptor beta chain was sequenced within a study of blood T cells in healthy people across ages. The germline CDR1 and CDR2 sequences are SNHLY and FYNNEI. Trimming removed 8 bases at V and 3 bases at J, with 16 bases between. The CDR3 contains 14 residues. This clonotype was found a few times. The use of a sample-barcoded 5' primer and a J-beta primer mix characterized a second PCR of roughly 7 to 11 cycles. A template-switch adaptor that had 12 random nucleotides put a tag on each cDNA molecule. TCRdb used MiXCR to reprocess the 5' RACE reads, holding one entry per CDR3 protein. The sample contains 710,000 or so distinct CDR3 sequences, about 30% of which appear only once.

The receptor's source is a woman of 80 years or more in good health. The V gene is TRBV2, the J gene TRBJ1-1; no firm D call. What was sequenced was blood. CDR3 sequence: CASSAISQDTEAFF. The CDR3 DNA sequence: TGTGCCAGCTCCGCCATAAGCCAGGACACTGAAGCTTTCTTT.